One sample yielded the 30 T cell receptor beta chains listed below, sequenced in a study of blood T cell repertoires in COVID-19. TCRdb's table, derived via immunoSEQ multiplex PCR, lists solely in-frame clones and lacks some. The sample carries approximately 240,000 clones, approximately 82% recorded once. Source material: peripheral blood. The receptors shown here come from a woman of 80 years or more with active or convalescent COVID-19.

This clone was detected only once. The chain has TRBV23-1 and TRBJ1-5; 10 bases fit TRBD1. TRBV23-1 is flagged as an ORF with uncertain function. After removal of 0 bases from V and 0 bases from J, the junction contained 17 bases not matched to a gene. The CDR3 has 22 residues. This CDR3 reads CASSQSARDRGGPSYSNQPQHF. CDR3 nucleotide sequence: TGCGCCAGCAGTCAATCCGCCCGGGACAGGGGAGGGCCATCGTATAGCAATCAGCCCCAGCATTTT.

This clone was counted once. The V gene is TRBV27, the J gene TRBJ1-2; D is undetermined. Germline assignment: CDR1 MNHEY and CDR2 SMNVEV (reference sequence). This CDR3 is built from 15 residues. Trimming stripped 0 bases from V and 0 bases from J, with 8 bases between. Here the CDR3 reads CASSLSRVPNYGYTF. The CDR3 bases are TGTGCCAGCAGTTTATCGAGGGTGCCTAACTATGGCTACACCTTC.

The V and J genes are TRBV4-1 and TRBJ1-5; TRBD1 agrees at 7 bases. This CDR3 is 16 amino acids long. The V gene's germline CDR1 is MGHRA and CDR2 YSYEKL. V shed 6 bases and J 0 bases; nucleotides not matched to a gene: 8. This CDR3 is CASSLTRDSSNQPQHF. CDR3 nucleotides: TGCGCCAGCAGTCTAACACGGGACAGTAGCAATCAGCCCCAGCATTTT.

This chain connects TRBV18 to TRBJ1-2; a possible D gene is TRBD1 (6 bases). This CDR3 is 13 amino acids long. Trimming took 1 base from V and 6 from J, leaving 9 bases between them. Per the germline V gene, CDR1 is KGHSH and CDR2 is LQKENI. The CDR3 region has the DNA TGTGCCAGCTCACCACTCTCAGGGGATGGCTACACCTTC. It yields the protein CASSPLSGDGYTF.

V gene TRBV19 combines with J gene TRBJ1-1; D is perhaps TRBD1 (5 bases). Germline V gene data show CDR1 as LNHDA and CDR2 as SQIVND (reference sequence). The CDR3 extends over 13 amino acids. The ends were cut back, 10 bases at V and 3 bases at J, with 15 bases in the middle. In nucleotides, the CDR3 is TGTGCCACCGGGCGGGGGACCTACACTGAAGCTTTCTTT. Amino acid sequence: CATGRGTYTEAFF.

V usage is TRBV3-1 (or the pseudogene TRBV3-2) and J usage is TRBJ2-1; D unclear. The CDR3 is made up of 15 amino acids. Deletions cut 0 bases from V and 2 bases from J, with 8 bases between. Germline CDR1 and CDR2: LGHDT and YNNKEL (reference sequence). Written as DNA, the CDR3 is TGTGCCAGCAGCCAAGATTTGGCGGCCTACAATGAGCAGTTCTTC. Its translation: CASSQDLAAYNEQFF.

The chain is built from TRBV12-3 or TRBV12-4 and TRBJ1-5; D remains ambiguous. This CDR3 region has 12 residues. V lost 6 bases, J lost 2 bases, and 5 bases lay in between. Here the CDR3 reads CASRVGNQPQHF. The CDR3, as DNA: TGTGCCAGCAGAGTAGGCAATCAGCCCCAGCATTTT.

The chain is built from TRBV5-5 and TRBJ1-4; D is perhaps TRBD1 (6 bases). V was pared by 0 bases and J by 3 bases, with 12 bases between. The CDR3 has 16 amino acids. Germline CDR1 reads SGHKS; CDR2 reads YYEKEE (reference sequence). The CDR3 reads CASSLVSGQPNEKLFF. Written as DNA, the CDR3 is TGTGCCAGCAGCTTGGTATCGGGACAACCTAATGAAAAACTGTTTTTT.

The rearrangement uses TRBV24-1 and TRBJ2-7, with TRBD2 matching 8 bases. Germline V gene data show CDR1 as KGHDR and CDR2 as SFDVKD. Losses at the gene ends were 1 base for V and 3 bases for J; bases not matched to a gene: 4. The CDR3 has 15 amino acids. CDR3 bases: TGTGCCACCAGTGATTTTACCGGGAGGGGCTACGAGCAGTACTTC. Translated: CATSDFTGRGYEQYF.

CDR3 coding DNA: TGTGCCAGTGGAGGGAACTCCTACGAGCAGTACTTC. This encodes CASGGNSYEQYF. The rearrangement links TRBV6-5 to TRBJ2-7, with TRBD2 as a possible D gene (6 bases). Germline values: CDR1 MNHEY, CDR2 SVGAGI. This CDR3 region has 12 residues. The V and J ends lost 9 bases and 0 bases respectively, with 9 bases between them.

For this clone: One end of the junction does not line up with germline, which may come from a read error. The chain employs TRBV18 and TRBJ1-3; D not resolved. CDR1 is KGHSH and CDR2 is LQKENI in the germline V gene. CDR3 length equals 13 residues. The CDR3 reads CASSRNNGDTIYF. In nucleotides, the CDR3 is TGTGCCAGCTCCCGTAACAATGGAGACACCATATATTTT.

The V gene is TRBV7-9, the J gene TRBJ2-1; 10 nucleotides align to TRBD1. Germline trimming cut 1 base from V and 4 bases from J; bases unmatched to any gene: 4. The CDR3 consists of 16 residues. Germline V gene lookup returns CDR1 SEHNR and CDR2 FQNEAQ (reference sequence). The CDR3 here is CASSLGTGGTYNEQFF. CDR3 DNA sequence: TGTGCCAGCAGCTTAGGGACAGGGGGGACATACAATGAGCAGTTCTTC.

The V call is TRBV29-1, the J call TRBJ2-3; possibly TRBD2 for D (6 bases). CDR3 length: 14 amino acids. CDR1 SQVTM and CDR2 ANQGSEA come from the germline V gene. The V end was cut by 4 bases, the J end by 0 bases, with 11 bases between. For the CDR3, the DNA is TGCAGCGTTGGGGGACTCGAGAGCACAGATACGCAGTATTTT. It codes for CSVGGLESTDTQYF.

The chain has TRBV28 and TRBJ2-5; weak D call: TRBD2 (6 bases). Per germline, CDR1 MDHEN and CDR2 SYDVKM. This CDR3 has 13 amino acids. V shed 6 bases and J shed 4 bases, with 12 bases lying between them. CDR3 nucleotides: TGTGCCAGCAGCCCCTCCGGGAGAGAGACCCAGTACTTC. It is translated as CASSPSGRETQYF.

The chain links TRBV7-6 to TRBJ2-7; a weak D match, TRBD1 (6 bases). V was clipped by 1 base and J by 6 bases, with 10 bases between them. The CDR3 length is 13 residues. Germline-derived CDR1 and CDR2 are SGHVS and FNYEAQ. The DNA of the CDR3 is TGTGCCAGCAGCTTAGACAGGGTCGGCGAGCAGTACTTC. Translated: CASSLDRVGEQYF. The full variable domain, rest sourced from reference TRBV7-6 and TRBJ2-7, is GAGVSQSPRYKVTKRGQDVALRCDPISGHVSLYWYRQALGQGPEFLTYFNYEAQQDKSGLPNDRFSAERPEGSISTLTIQRTEQRDSAMYRCASSLDRVGEQYFGPGTRLTVT.

The chain recombines TRBV2 with TRBJ2-7, with D possibly matching TRBD1 (6 bases). The CDR3 covers 15 residues. Looked up from germline, CDR1 is SNHLY and CDR2 is FYNNEI. The V and J ends lost 7 bases and 7 bases respectively, with 23 bases between them. CDR3 loop: CASTRLDSRPAEQYF. The DNA of the CDR3 is TGTGCCAGCACACGTCTGGACAGCCGACCTGCGGAGCAGTACTTC.

The genes are TRBV20-1 and TRBJ2-1; 8 bases map to TRBD2. The germline CDR1 and CDR2 sequences are DFQATT and SNEGSKA (reference sequence). V lost 3 bases to trimming and J lost 4 bases; unmatched junction nucleotides: 5. This CDR3 contains 14 residues. The CDR3 here is CSASRLAGYNEQFF. In nucleotides, the CDR3 is TGCAGTGCTAGTAGGTTAGCGGGATACAATGAGCAGTTCTTC.

The chain recombines TRBV29-1 with TRBJ1-1; D call uncertain. The V end lost 7 bases, the J end lost 0 bases, and 6 bases lay between the germline ends. The CDR3 runs 11 residues. Germline CDR1 reads SQVTM; CDR2 reads ANQGSEA. Here the CDR3 reads CSGVVNTEAFF. The CDR3 nucleotides read TGCAGCGGTGTAGTGAACACTGAAGCTTTCTTT.

This chain links TRBV10-3 with TRBJ2-7; D gene ambiguous. V was shortened by 8 bases and J by 2 bases, with 7 bases between the two germline ends. The CDR3 covers 11 residues. The germline CDR1 and CDR2 sequences are ENHRY and SYGVKD. CDR3 in amino acids: CAISEAYEQYF. For the CDR3, the DNA is TGTGCCATCTCAGAAGCCTACGAGCAGTACTTC.

The chain carries TRBV2 and TRBJ1-6; 8 nucleotides line up with TRBD1. The length of the CDR3 is 14 residues. The junction had 4 bases not matched to a gene; V was cut back by 7 bases and J by 5 bases. The germline V gene has CDR1 SNHLY and CDR2 FYNNEI. The CDR3 nucleotides are TGTGCCAGCATCACGGACAGGGATAATTCACCCCTCCACTTT. Protein product: CASITDRDNSPLHF.

In its sample, this clone was seen once. The rearrangement joins TRBV3-1 (or the pseudogene TRBV3-2) to TRBJ2-5; 10 bases agree with TRBD2. Germline trimming cut 4 bases from V and 1 base from J; bases unmatched to any gene: 6. Germline CDR1 is LGHDT and CDR2 is YNNKEL (reference sequence). The CDR3 totals 16 residues. The chain's CDR3 is CASSPGLAETQETQYF. The CDR3 coding sequence is TGTGCCAGCAGCCCAGGACTAGCGGAGACCCAAGAGACCCAGTACTTC.

The rearrangement links TRBV7-9 to TRBJ2-3; 11 bases are a match to TRBD2. Germline V gene sequence: CDR1 SEHNR, CDR2 FQNEAQ (reference sequence). V lost 4 bases, J lost 2 bases, and 5 bases stayed unmatched. The CDR3 has 16 amino acids. The CDR3 DNA reads TGTGCCAGCAGCTCTCTAGCGGGGGGAGCCACAGATACGCAGTATTTT. As protein: CASSSLAGGATDTQYF.

The chain carries TRBV28 and TRBJ1-6, with 9 bases aligning to TRBD1. The germline gives CDR1 MDHEN, CDR2 SYDVKM. V lost 8 bases to trimming and J lost 0 bases; unmatched junction nucleotides: 5. CDR3 length: 16 residues. CDR3 region: CASRDRDSSYNSPLHF. The DNA for the CDR3 is TGTGCCAGCCGGGACAGGGATAGCTCCTATAATTCACCCCTCCACTTT.

CDR3 nucleotides: TGTGCCAGTAGCCAGGGGAATAGCAATCAGCCCCAGCATTTT. Its translation is CASSQGNSNQPQHF. The V and J genes are TRBV19 and TRBJ1-5, with D possibly matching TRBD1 (6 bases). V was clipped by 6 bases and J by 0 bases, with 9 bases between them. Germline V gene lookup returns CDR1 LNHDA and CDR2 SQIVND (reference sequence). The CDR3 is made up of 14 amino acids. Supplemented by reference TRBV19 and TRBJ1-5, the full variable domain reads DGGITQSPKYLFRKEGQNVTLSCEQNLNHDAMYWYRQDPGQGLRLIYYSQIVNDFQKGDIAEGYSVSREKKESFPLTVTSAQKNPTAFYLCASSQGNSNQPQHFGDGTRLSIL.

This clone has a handful of counts. This chain joins TRBV10-2 and TRBJ1-3; 7 bases map to TRBD1. The V gene's germline CDR1 is WSHSY and CDR2 SAAADI. The CDR3 is made up of 15 amino acids. Germline trimming cut 6 bases from V and 0 bases from J; bases unmatched to any gene: 5. The CDR3 loop reads CASRIGTASGNTIYF. In DNA form, the CDR3 reads TGCGCCAGCAGGATCGGGACAGCCTCTGGAAACACCATATATTTT.

The genes are TRBV13 and TRBJ1-6; D is unclear. Per the germline V gene, CDR1 is PRHDT and CDR2 is FYEKMQ (reference sequence). There are 15 residues in the CDR3. The V gene lost 6 bases and the J gene lost 7 bases, with 16 bases spanning the gap. The chain's CDR3 is CASSRSPASNSPLHF. The CDR3 coding sequence is TGTGCCAGCAGTCGATCGCCAGCGAGCAATTCACCCCTCCACTTT.

J is TRBJ2-2 and V is TRBV3-1 (or the pseudogene TRBV3-2); 11 bases agree with TRBD2. Trimming took 4 bases from V and 0 from J; bases not matched to a gene: 1. From germline, CDR1 is LGHDT and CDR2 YNNKEL (reference sequence). The CDR3 sequence is 16 residues long. CDR3 in DNA: TGTGCCAGCAGCCGGACTAGCGGGTCGAACACCGGGGAGCTGTTTTTT. It encodes CASSRTSGSNTGELFF.

V and J are TRBV10-3 and TRBJ1-2; D is possibly TRBD1 (6 bases). This CDR3 region has 14 residues. Germline assignment: CDR1 ENHRY and CDR2 SYGVKD. Between the trimmed V and J ends, which lost 5 bases and 4 bases, there was a span of 14 bases. The CDR3 DNA reads TGTGCCATCAGTTCCTACAGGGACCTCTATGGCTACACCTTC. This gives the protein CAISSYRDLYGYTF.

The chain recombines TRBV9 with TRBJ1-1, with D possibly being TRBD1 (5 bases). CDR3 length: 15 amino acids. CDR1 is SGDLS and CDR2 is YYNGEE in the germline V gene. V shed 2 bases and J shed 4 bases, with 15 bases lying between them. Here the CDR3 reads CASSVGGPVSTEAFF. As DNA, the CDR3 is TGTGCCAGCAGCGTCGGGGGACCGGTCTCCACTGAAGCTTTCTTT.

The rearrangement links TRBV5-5 to TRBJ1-2, with 10 bases identical to TRBD1. In germline, CDR1 is SGHKS, CDR2 YYEKEE (reference sequence). The CDR3 sequence is 15 residues long. V gave up 7 bases and J gave up 1 base; unmatched junction bases: 7. For the CDR3, the DNA is TGTGCCAGCGGACGGACAGGGGGAAGTAACTATGGCTACACCTTC. This gives the protein CASGRTGGSNYGYTF.